This T cell receptor (beta chain) was recovered during a study of cytomegalovirus exposure and HLA in healthy donors. Overall study context: Among about 179 million T cells, an earlier analysis found about 110 million unique TCR beta sequences. General study findings and limits: One variant, a missense change in DCLRE1C, was linked in a later analysis to TCR beta V- and J-gene trimming.

Details on this clone: Its antigen is as yet unknown.

Healthy donors of bone marrow made up the group. This CDR3 comprises 14 residues. Trimming shortened V by 3 bases and J by 0 bases, and 6 bases separated the two germline ends. CDR1 and CDR2 from the germline V gene are MDHEN and SYDVKM. The PCR used 60 Vbeta and 13 Jbeta primers. The table came from immunoSEQ multiplex PCR; TCRdb's copy has only in-frame clones and leaves some out. The data show about 160,000 clones, with approximately 78% seen just once and approximately 0.87% held by the top ten. The J gene is TRBJ1-5, the V gene TRBV28; D unresolved. The sequenced material came from PBMCs. The TCR comes from a girl between 2 and 10 years old in good health and CMV-seropositive. CDR3 sequence (DNA): TGTGCCAGCAGTTTCGGGGTTAGCAATCAGCCCCAGCATTTT. Its protein product is CASSFGVSNQPQHF.